This TCR beta chain is drawn from a study of blood T cell repertoires in COVID-19 (dated by TCRdb to 2020 to 2022). Regarding the complete study: The collaborator samples originated in the United States, Italy and Spain and spanned the acute and convalescent phases of COVID-19. The prospective study material was composed of cDNA or gDNA derived from T cells, B-cell-depleted T cells, or PBMCs. Subjects who had been exposed to COVID-19, were actively infected with it, or had recovered from it provided the deeply sampled blood TCRbeta repertoires that made up the dataset. A freely available public database, intended as a resource for researchers studying the immune response to SARS-CoV-2, is where the repertoires were released. The samples were drawn from the first 160 participants of the ongoing ImmuneRACE study and from more than 1,000 subjects provided by 6 global collaborators. A de-identified subject ID, COVID-19 status, age in years and sex were almost always included in the sample metadata. HLA class I and class II types, where available, came from metadata supplied by the sample provider rather than from assay-based typing. The research as a whole found: How much clinical and demographic metadata was included differed by source and by participant, and the metadata was provided uncurated.

The collaborating institutions used their own protocols to collect whole blood in K2EDTA tubes. For TCRbeta analysis, collaborators shipped samples in one of three forms: frozen whole blood, isolated PBMCs, or DNA extracted from either of those sample types. The immunoSEQ Assay, a bias-controlled multiplex PCR, was used to amplify TCRbeta CDR3 regions from genomic DNA. In the original analysis: The number of nucleated cells in each sample was estimated by amplification of reference gene primers within the assay. To quantify the absolute abundance of each unique TCRbeta CDR3 rearrangement, sequence reads were collapsed and filtered. Productive Simpson clonality was computed per sample as the square root of Simpson's diversity index over productive rearrangements. The source is immuneACCESS, and TCRdb retained only in-frame sequences with V and J called. Part of the clones is not carried over; for the studies checked, unresolved V genes explain less than half of this, and the remainder is unexplained. The V and J calls and clone size are taken from that table; D and trimming were inferred from the DNA. The sample table holds approximately 150,000 clones, of which roughly nine tenths were seen once. Jointly, the top ten make up 18% of the sample.

V and J lose 6 bases and 5 bases, and a span of 20 bases separates them. Looking up the germline V gene yields CDR1 WSHSY and CDR2 SAAADI. The CDR3 goes from the cysteine to the phenylalanine over 15 residues. The DNA shown is the 45-base CDR3, in frame from base 1. Of note for this clone: It has no known antigen specificity. The sample holds no much larger clone one base away, and base qualities are not on file.

The rearranged chain carries TRBV10-2 and TRBJ2-7; the D segment could be TRBD1, given 6 matching bases. Sequenced material: peripheral blood. The TCR originated in a man aged 55 to 69 with active or convalescent COVID-19. The sequenced DNA is TGCGCCAGCAGGACAGGCTCCTCACATCGGGACGAGCAGTACTTC. This translates into CASRTGSSHRDEQYF.